This entry lists 4 T cell receptor beta chains sequenced from one sample in a study of control samples from healthy donors and cancer patients. The protocol was immunoSEQ multiplex PCR, while the TCRdb copy is restricted to in-frame clones and leaves out a portion. The sample holds 100,000 to 120,000 clones, about 83% seen once. Sequenced material: blood. Receptor source: a woman between 50 and 59 years old in good health.

This chain connects TRBV4-1 to TRBJ2-1; D ambiguous. This CDR3 region has 14 residues. Trimming shortened V by 3 bases and J by 5 bases, and 11 bases separated the two germline ends. Germline values: CDR1 MGHRA, CDR2 YSYEKL. DNA of the CDR3: TGCGCCAGCAGCCAGGCCGGGTTTGACAATGAGCAGTTCTTC. Protein product: CASSQAGFDNEQFF.

The V call is TRBV7-6, the J call TRBJ1-4; 11 nucleotides line up with TRBD1. CDR1 is SGHVS and CDR2 is FNYEAQ in the germline V gene. The CDR3 spans 14 residues. After removal of 5 bases from V and 7 bases from J, the junction contained 3 bases not matched to a gene. Here the CDR3 reads CASSVGTGGEKLFF. In DNA, the CDR3 is TGTGCCAGCAGCGTCGGGACAGGGGGTGAAAAACTGTTTTTT.

The chain couples TRBV11-2 to TRBJ1-3; the D is unclear. CDR1 is SGHAT, CDR2 FQNNGV, per germline. The CDR3 spans 14 residues. V lost 1 base to trimming and J lost 2 bases, with 6 bases between them. CDR3 protein: CASSLVGAGNTIYF. CDR3 nucleotide sequence: TGTGCCAGCAGCTTAGTGGGTGCTGGAAACACCATATATTTT. The full variable domain, its missing parts supplied by reference TRBV11-2 and TRBJ1-3, is EAGVAQSPRYKIIEKRQSVAFWCNPISGHATLYWYQQILGQGPKLLIQFQNNGVVDDSQLPKDRFSAERLKGVDSTLKIQPAKLEDSAVYLCASSLVGAGNTIYFGEGSWLTVV.

The chain joins TRBV10-3 to TRBJ2-1; TRBD1 aligns across 7 bases. J gave up 2 bases and V 4 bases, and 2 bases lay outside the gene matches. Per germline, CDR1 ENHRY and CDR2 SYGVKD. The CDR3 is made up of 14 amino acids. The CDR3 reads CAISGGQTYNEQFF. The CDR3 bases are TGTGCCATCAGTGGGGGACAGACCTACAATGAGCAGTTCTTC.